The 5 T cell receptor beta chains below were found in one sample sequenced in a study of regulatory T cells in long-lasting Graves disease. Time point given: newly diagnosed GD, antithyroid drugs for less than 3 months. Construction of the TCR library relied on RNA isolated from PBMCs. Researchers made TCR beta libraries by using iRepertoire HTBI primers and running Arm-PCR on CDR3 regions. TCRdb analysed the multiplex PCR reads with MiXCR anew, one entry per CDR3 protein. The sample lists over 350,000 distinct CDR3 sequences; about 15% were seen once. A further study also used this sample, focusing on T cells in Graves' hyperthyroidism and ophthalmopathy.

Sequenced here: peripheral blood mononuclear cells (PBMCs), sampled at new diagnosis, from a patient treated with antithyroid drugs. The receptors derive from a woman aged 40 to 49 with Graves disease.

The chain joins TRBV20-1 to TRBJ2-1, with 16 bases fitting TRBD2. The V and J ends lost 3 bases and 6 bases, in that order; junction bases with no gene match: 14. Germline CDR1 reads DFQATT; CDR2 reads SNEGSKA (reference sequence). The CDR3 runs 19 residues. The chain's CDR3 is CSASRPSGTSGGGGNEQFF. In nucleotides, the CDR3 is TGCAGTGCTAGTCGCCCCAGTGGGACTAGCGGGGGGGGGGGCAATGAGCAGTTCTTC.

This clonotype has at least ten counts. The chain combines TRBV28 with TRBJ1-2; weak D call: TRBD1 (5 bases). Germline values: CDR1 MDHEN, CDR2 SYDVKM. The CDR3 extends over 14 amino acids. V was pared by 3 bases and J by 0 bases, with 8 bases between. CDR3 sequence reads: CASSLGLANYGYTF. CDR3 DNA sequence: TGTGCCAGCAGTTTGGGGCTAGCTAACTATGGCTACACCTTC.

To note about this clonotype: This sequence may be a read error, since a much larger clone differs from it by one base. The rearrangement links TRBV7-2 to TRBJ1-5, with D maybe TRBD1 (6 bases). The CDR3 spans 16 residues. CDR1 is SGHTA and CDR2 is FQGNSA in the germline V gene. The chain's CDR3 is CASSKGTHRSDQPQHF. For the CDR3, the DNA is TGTGCCAGCAGTAAAGGGACACACCGTAGCGATCAGCCCCAGCATTTT.

This clonotype occurred many times. In DNA, the CDR3 is TGTGCCAGCAGACCCCCGGGACTAGCGGGAGAGACCCAGTACTTC. Its translation is CASRPPGLAGETQYF. The rearrangement uses TRBV12-3 or TRBV12-4 and TRBJ2-5; 12 nucleotides match TRBD2. The CDR3 sequence is 15 residues long. V lost 6 bases to trimming and J lost 4 bases; unmatched junction nucleotides: 6.

There are a few counts of this clonotype. V usage is TRBV28 and J usage is TRBJ2-2; D is uncertain. V dropped 6 bases and J dropped 5 bases, with 19 bases sitting between them. This CDR3 is 16 amino acids long. The germline V gene encodes CDR1 MDHEN and CDR2 SYDVKM. DNA of the CDR3: TGTGCCAGCAGACCGCCGAACTTAGGGCGGACCGGGGAGCTGTTTTTT. Amino acid sequence: CASRPPNLGRTGELFF.